Each of the 20 T cell receptor beta chains below was sequenced from the same sample in a study of blood T cell repertoires in COVID-19. Repertoires were generated with immunoSEQ multiplex PCR, while TCRdb's copy carries only in-frame clones and drops some. The table records around 160,000 clones, 88% of them present only once. The sequenced material came from peripheral blood. These receptors all stem from a human donor in a cohort sampled during active COVID-19.

The chain carries TRBV11-2 and TRBJ2-1; the D gene is possibly TRBD2 (5 bases). V was trimmed by 6 bases and J by 2 bases, leaving 14 bases between them. This CDR3 contains 15 residues. The germline V gene encodes CDR1 SGHAT and CDR2 FQNNGV. The CDR3 bases are TGTGCCAGCAGTCAAGCGGTTGCAACCTACAATGAGCAGTTCTTC. Translated, it gives CASSQAVATYNEQFF.

J is TRBJ2-3 and V is TRBV7-2; D gene ambiguous. V lost 4 bases, J lost 3 bases, and 8 bases lay in between. Germline CDR1 reads SGHTA; CDR2 reads FQGNSA. The CDR3 sequence is 13 residues long. CDR3 coding DNA: TGTGCCAGCAGCTCCCCCCCAACAGATACGCAGTATTTT. Translating gives CASSSPPTDTQYF.

This clone appeared once. The chain recombines TRBV30 with TRBJ1-1; 8 bases fit TRBD1. CDR1 GTSNPN and CDR2 SVGIG come from the germline V gene (reference sequence). V shed 3 bases and J 4 bases; nucleotides not matched to a gene: 10. The CDR3 is 15 amino acids. In DNA, the CDR3 is TGTGCCTGGAGGAGACAGGGGACGGGGAGCACTGAAGCTTTCTTT. Translated: CAWRRQGTGSTEAFF.

By sample fraction, this clone is medium-sized (0.01 to 0.1%). The V call is TRBV20-1, the J call TRBJ1-2; D is unclear. V gave up 3 bases and J gave up 10 bases, with 18 bases separating them. This CDR3 spans 13 amino acids. The V gene's germline CDR1 is DFQATT and CDR2 SNEGSKA (reference sequence). CDR3 protein: CSASDRVQTSYTF. CDR3 DNA sequence: TGCAGTGCTAGTGATCGGGTGCAGACTTCCTACACCTTC.

The genes are TRBV19 and TRBJ2-5, with 8 bases matching TRBD2. Unmatched junction bases numbered 3, after V lost 1 base and J lost 2 bases. The germline V gene encodes CDR1 LNHDA and CDR2 SQIVND (reference sequence). The CDR3 contains 15 residues. CDR3 nucleotides: TGTGCCAGTAGTATAGTTGGCGGGGGGCAAGAGACCCAGTACTTC. It codes for CASSIVGGGQETQYF.

J is TRBJ2-1 and V is TRBV7-2; D not certain. The CDR3 has 15 amino acids. CDR1 and CDR2 (germline): SGHTA, FQGNSA. V was shortened by 1 base and J by 5 bases, with 12 bases between the two germline ends. CDR3 sequence: CASSLEEAGDNEQFF. DNA of the CDR3: TGTGCCAGCAGCTTAGAAGAAGCCGGAGACAATGAGCAGTTCTTC. The entire variable domain, with the rest obtained from reference TRBV7-2 and TRBJ2-1, is as follows: GAGVSQSPSNKVTEKGKDVELRCDPISGHTALYWYRQSLGQGLEFLIYFQGNSAPDKSGLPSDRFSAERTGGSVSTLTIQRTQQEDSAVYLCASSLEEAGDNEQFFGPGTRLTVL.

This chain joins TRBV11-2 and TRBJ1-3, with D perhaps TRBD1 (6 bases). Germline V gene lookup returns CDR1 SGHAT and CDR2 FQNNGV. V lost 5 bases and J 3 bases, leaving 14 bases between the germline ends. The CDR3 is 15 amino acids. The CDR3 spells CASSVGQMLGNTIYF. DNA of the CDR3: TGTGCCAGCAGCGTCGGACAGATGCTTGGAAACACCATATATTTT.

This CDR3 reads CASSLVGGGLAGVGEQFF. The CDR3, as DNA: TGTGCCAGCAGTCTAGTGGGGGGCGGACTAGCGGGAGTAGGTGAGCAGTTCTTC. The V call is TRBV28, the J call TRBJ2-1; TRBD2 aligns across 13 bases. Trimming at V came to 5 bases and at J to 9 bases, leaving 16 bases not matched to a gene. Germline V gene data show CDR1 as MDHEN and CDR2 as SYDVKM. The CDR3 runs 18 residues.

This clone turned up a few times. V usage is TRBV21-1 and J usage is TRBJ2-4; TRBD1, as called in the table, went unchecked against the DNA. TRBV21-1 is classified as a pseudogene. The CDR3 covers 15 residues. CDR3 amino acids: CASRRGGRVGNIQYF. As DNA, the CDR3 is TGTGCCAGCAGGCGTGGGGGCAGGGTAGGCAACATTCAGTACTTC.

The J gene is TRBJ2-1, the V gene TRBV20-1, with D perhaps TRBD2 (7 bases). The CDR3 is made up of 15 amino acids. CDR1 is DFQATT, CDR2 SNEGSKA, per germline (reference sequence). Trimming removed 3 bases from V and 1 base from J, with 13 bases in between. In nucleotides, the CDR3 is TGCAGTGCTAGTGATAGGGGGGGATCCTACAATGAGCAGTTCTTC. This encodes CSASDRGGSYNEQFF.

The rearrangement joins TRBV4-3 to TRBJ2-3, with 11 bases lining up with TRBD1. V dropped 4 bases and J dropped 4; count of bases not matched to a gene: 4. CDR1 is LGHNA, CDR2 YSLEER, per germline. The CDR3 is 15 amino acids. The CDR3 region is CASSPDRGQADTQYF. The DNA of the CDR3 is TGCGCCAGCAGCCCGGACAGGGGGCAGGCAGATACGCAGTATTTT.

The chain has TRBV29-1 and TRBJ2-3; 8 positions match TRBD2. The trim removed 2 bases at V and 6 bases at J, leaving 13 bases unmatched. This CDR3 has 16 residues. Germline lookup yields CDR1 SQVTM and CDR2 ANQGSEA. CDR3 protein: CSVETGGELVQDTQYF. Here the CDR3 DNA reads TGCAGCGTTGAAACGGGAGGGGAACTAGTGCAGGATACGCAGTATTTT.

The V gene is TRBV7-2, the J gene TRBJ1-5; D may be TRBD1 (6 bases). The CDR3 is 13 amino acids. V was clipped by 4 bases and J by 5 bases, with 9 bases between them. Germline V gene sequence: CDR1 SGHTA, CDR2 FQGNSA. The CDR3 DNA follows: TGTGCCAGCAGCTCGGACAGAGATCAGCCCCAGCATTTT. Protein product: CASSSDRDQPQHF. Variable domain in full (rest from reference TRBV7-2 and TRBJ1-5): GAGVSQSPSNKVTEKGKDVELRCDPISGHTALYWYRQSLGQGLEFLIYFQGNSAPDKSGLPSDRFSAERTGGSVSTLTIQRTQQEDSAVYLCASSSDRDQPQHFGDGTRLSIL.

V is TRBV5-1 and J is TRBJ1-5, with a weak D call TRBD1 (6 bases). The CDR3 spans 15 residues. V was shortened by 0 bases and J by 2 bases, with 9 bases between the two germline ends. Germline V gene data show CDR1 as SGHRS and CDR2 as YFSETQ. CDR3 coding DNA: TGCGCCAGCAGCTTGGGGGGGCGCGGCAATCAGCCCCAGCATTTT. This gives the protein CASSLGGRGNQPQHF.

The chain is built from TRBV15 and TRBJ1-6, with D hard to call. V was clipped by 3 bases and J by 3 bases, with 12 bases between them. Germline CDR1 and CDR2: LNHNV and YYDKDF (reference sequence). The CDR3 is 16 residues long. CDR3 residues: CATSSLRGGYNSPLHF. CDR3 DNA: TGTGCCACCAGCAGTTTAAGAGGAGGCTATAATTCACCCCTCCACTTT.

The chain carries TRBV5-1 and TRBJ2-7, with 13 nucleotides matching TRBD2. CDR3 length equals 18 residues. Germline CDR1 SGHRS, CDR2 YFSETQ. The J segment lost 1 base and the V segment lost 0 bases, leaving 7 bases of the junction unmatched. CDR3 in DNA: TGCGCCAGCAGCTTGGCGACGACTAGCGGGGGGTTATCCTACGAGCAGTACTTC. Encoded protein: CASSLATTSGGLSYEQYF.

This clone was observed a handful of times. The chain has TRBV24-1 and TRBJ2-1; D uncertain. Germline-derived CDR1 and CDR2 are KGHDR and SFDVKD. V dropped 3 bases and J dropped 0 bases, with 11 bases sitting between them. The CDR3 sequence is 16 residues long. CDR3 sequence (DNA): TGTGCCACCAGTGATCCCACTTCGAGCTCCTACAATGAGCAGTTCTTC. Its translation: CATSDPTSSSYNEQFF.

The chain employs TRBV4-3 and TRBJ1-5; 7 bases align to TRBD1. V lost 1 base, J lost 1 base, and 1 base stayed unmatched. Germline lookup yields CDR1 LGHNA and CDR2 YSLEER. The CDR3 runs 15 residues. DNA for the CDR3: TGCGCCAGCAGCCAAGCACAGGGGAGCAATCAGCCCCAGCATTTT. This sequence encodes CASSQAQGSNQPQHF.

The genes are TRBV20-1 and TRBJ2-7, with D perhaps matching TRBD1 (6 bases). The CDR3 contains 11 residues. Trimming stripped 3 bases from V and 7 bases from J, with 10 bases between. Per the germline V gene, CDR1 is DFQATT and CDR2 is SNEGSKA (reference sequence). The CDR3: CSASGQREQYF. CDR3 nucleotide sequence: TGCAGTGCTAGCGGACAGCGGGAGCAGTACTTC.

This chain connects TRBV7-2 to TRBJ1-6; TRBD1 agrees at 7 bases. The germline CDR1 and CDR2 sequences are SGHTA and FQGNSA. With 4 bases clipped from V and 5 bases from J, the junction kept 11 bases outside the gene matches. The CDR3 length is 17 residues. CDR3 DNA: TGTGCCAGCAGCTCTCCCATAGGGGGCGCAAATAATTCACCCCTCCACTTT. This sequence encodes CASSSPIGGANNSPLHF.